What follows are 21 T cell receptor beta chains derived from one specimen sequenced in a study of T cells after yellow fever vaccination (dated by TCRdb to between 2017 and 2020). Per the publication, the treatment or condition label means: live attenuated yellow fever vaccine strain. Library prep was done by 5' RACE. Sequenced using an Illumina NovaSeq 6000. TCRdb ran its own pipeline on the public reads, namely fastp trimming at Q25 and MiXCR clone calling, and kept in-frame beta chains. Here each entry gathers all rows of one CDR3 protein and keeps the most common genes and DNA. The sample includes 200,000 to 250,000 distinct CDR3 sequences, with approximately 3% observed a single time. Of the sample, around 3.3% is held by the ten largest clones. Specimen: CD4+ T cells sorted from PBMCs, collected 10 days after the yellow fever booster vaccination. These receptors originate from a man between 18 and 35 years old who received the YFV17D yellow fever vaccine.

This clonotype was seen at least ten times. V usage is TRBV5-6 and J usage is TRBJ1-3; D might be TRBD1 (5 bases). The CDR3 has 15 amino acids. V lost 0 bases and J lost 2, with 9 bases in between. Germline V lookup: CDR1 SGHDT, CDR2 YYEEEE. In nucleotides, the CDR3 is TGTGCCAGCAGCTTGGTGGGACCGGCTGGAAACACCATATATTTT. The encoded protein is CASSLVGPAGNTIYF.

This clonotype was detected many times. The rearrangement uses TRBV15 and TRBJ2-1; 10 bases are a match to TRBD2. The CDR3 contains 14 residues. CDR1 is LNHNV, CDR2 YYDKDF, per germline (reference sequence). J lost 11 bases, V lost 0 bases, and 4 bases had no gene match. DNA of the CDR3: TGTGCCACCAGCAGAGATATTAGCGGGGGGCAGCAGTTCTTC. It translates to CATSRDISGGQQFF.

This clonotype was seen ten or more times. The gene calls are TRBV20-1 and TRBJ1-1; D may be TRBD1 (5 bases). CDR1 is DFQATT, CDR2 SNEGSKA, per germline (reference sequence). CDR3 length: 15 residues. V was cut by 0 bases and J by 3 bases, with 14 bases left in between. The CDR3: CSARDWGRVDTEAFF. As DNA, the CDR3 is TGCAGTGCTAGAGATTGGGGCAGGGTGGACACTGAAGCTTTCTTT.

This chain uses TRBV11-3 with TRBJ2-2; 8 positions agree with TRBD2. CDR1 and CDR2 from the germline V gene are SGHNT and YENEEA. The CDR3 contains 14 residues. After removal of 1 base from V and 6 bases from J, the junction contained 1 base not matched to a gene. The CDR3, as DNA: TGTGCCAGCAGCTTAGCGGGGGGGCCCGGGGAGCTGTTTTTT. Translating it yields CASSLAGGPGELFF.

This clonotype was detected ten times or more. This chain joins TRBV7-6 and TRBJ1-1; D is unclear. Deletions cut 5 bases from V and 4 bases from J, with 14 bases between. The germline CDR1 and CDR2 sequences are SGHVS and FNYEAQ. The CDR3 spans 14 residues. The CDR3 spells CASSGTTPGTEAFF. CDR3 nucleotide sequence: TGTGCCAGCAGCGGAACCACACCGGGCACTGAAGCTTTCTTT.

A few counts support this clonotype. The chain links TRBV12-3 or TRBV12-4 to TRBJ2-2; 9 bases line up with TRBD2. The CDR3 is made up of 15 amino acids. Trimming took 6 bases from V and 7 from J; bases not matched to a gene: 9. The CDR3 coding sequence is TGTGCCAGCAGACTGCGGGGGGGCTGGGGCGGGGAGCTGTTTTTT. Translation gives CASRLRGGWGGELFF.

This chain uses TRBV9 with TRBJ2-6, with D hard to call. Germline lookup yields CDR1 SGDLS and CDR2 YYNGEE. V lost 0 bases and J lost 3, with 13 bases in between. The CDR3 spans 17 residues. The DNA for the CDR3 is TGTGCCAGCAGCGTAGGTGTAGGTCTAGGTGGGGCCAACGTCCTGACTTTC. Amino acid sequence: CASSVGVGLGGANVLTF.

The chain carries TRBV28 and TRBJ2-2, with D possibly being TRBD1 (6 bases). V was cut by 6 bases and J by 9 bases, with 14 bases left in between. In germline, CDR1 is MDHEN, CDR2 SYDVKM. The CDR3 runs to 13 residues. Here the CDR3 reads CASSKPQGRELFF. The CDR3 DNA sequence: TGTGCCAGCAGCAAACCACAGGGCCGGGAGCTGTTTTTT.

This chain links TRBV19 with TRBJ2-6; no definite D call. V was cut by 3 bases and J by 0 bases, with 6 bases left in between. Germline CDR1 and CDR2: LNHDA and SQIVND (reference sequence). The CDR3 is 15 amino acids. CDR3 DNA: TGTGCCAGTAGTATCACCAGCTCTGGGGCCAACGTCCTGACTTTC. Amino acid sequence: CASSITSSGANVLTF. Using reference TRBV19 and TRBJ2-6 for the parts outside the CDR3, the full variable domain is DGGITQSPKYLFRKEGQNVTLSCEQNLNHDAMYWYRQDPGQGLRLIYYSQIVNDFQKGDIAEGYSVSREKKESFPLTVTSAQKNPTAFYLCASSITSSGANVLTFGAGSRLTVL.

This clonotype came up a few times. The junction and the germline gene differ at one end; a read error may be behind it. The V gene is TRBV5-4, the J gene TRBJ2-3, with D maybe TRBD1 (6 bases). The CDR3 totals 15 residues. Germline lookup yields CDR1 SGHNT and CDR2 YYREEE (reference sequence). CDR3 coding DNA: TGTGCCAGCCGCTTGGTGGGGGCCAGCACAGATACGCAGTATTTT. Residues: CASRLVGASTDTQYF.

This clonotype turned up a few times. This chain joins TRBV5-4 and TRBJ1-2; D gene unclear. Trimming left V 2 bases short and J 3 bases short, with 8 bases between. CDR1 and CDR2 from the germline V gene are SGHNT and YYREEE (reference sequence). The CDR3 sequence is 13 residues long. The CDR3 coding sequence is TGTGCCAGCAGCTTTGGCGGCTACTATGGCTACACCTTC. Protein product: CASSFGGYYGYTF. The entire variable domain, with the rest obtained from reference TRBV5-4 and TRBJ1-2, is as follows: ETGVTQSPTHLIKTRGQQVTLRCSSQSGHNTVSWYQQALGQGPQFIFQYYREEENGRGNFPPRFSGLQFPNYSSELNVNALELDDSALYLCASSFGGYYGYTFGSGTRLTVV.

In its sample, this clonotype was seen many times. The chain carries TRBV29-1 and TRBJ1-5, with 7 bases that match TRBD1. In germline, CDR1 is SQVTM, CDR2 ANQGSEA. The CDR3 loop spans 13 amino acids. J lost 7 bases, V lost 7 bases, and 10 bases had no gene match. DNA of the CDR3: TGCAGCGCCGTAGGACAGGAAAGCCAGCCCCAGCATTTT. It is translated as CSAVGQESQPQHF.

This clonotype was observed at least ten times. The CDR3 is CASSARDRGPETQYF. CDR3 DNA: TGCGCCAGCTCCGCCCGGGACAGGGGGCCAGAGACCCAGTACTTC. The chain uses TRBV5-1 and TRBJ2-5; 12 nucleotides agree with TRBD1. The CDR3 length is 15 residues. J lost 4 bases, V lost 7 bases, and 8 bases had no gene match. CDR1 is SGHRS, CDR2 YFSETQ, per germline.

V gene TRBV5-6 combines with J gene TRBJ2-1; 9 nucleotides match TRBD2. Trimming took 3 bases from V and 7 from J; bases not matched to a gene: 5. Per the germline V gene, CDR1 is SGHDT and CDR2 is YYEEEE. The CDR3 runs 14 residues. The CDR3 region is CASSSGLAANEQFF. CDR3 nucleotides: TGTGCCAGCAGCTCGGGACTAGCAGCGAATGAGCAGTTCTTC.

At least ten counts were recorded for this clonotype. The rearrangement uses TRBV18 and TRBJ2-5; tentatively, D is TRBD2 (5 bases). Germline CDR1 KGHSH, CDR2 LQKENI. V lost 1 base to trimming and J lost 4 bases, with 10 bases between them. CDR3 length: 14 residues. CDR3 amino acids: CASSPLGSGETQYF. The CDR3 DNA follows: TGTGCCAGCTCACCACTGGGAAGCGGAGAGACCCAGTACTTC.

The chain carries TRBV5-4 and TRBJ1-1, with no clear D. This CDR3 is built from 14 residues. Germline CDR1 and CDR2: SGHNT and YYREEE (reference sequence). Trimming cost V 2 bases and J 2 bases, with 10 bases left between them. CDR3 nucleotides: TGTGCCAGCAGCTTTTTTCAGACTAACACTGAAGCTTTCTTT. Protein sequence: CASSFFQTNTEAFF.

Details on this clonotype: A much larger clone lies a single base off, so this may be a read error. The rearrangement joins TRBV12-3 or TRBV12-4 to TRBJ1-2; D is unresolved. The CDR3 contains 11 residues. Trimming pared 5 bases from V and 6 bases from J, leaving 7 bases between. The CDR3 DNA reads as TGTGCCAGCAGTCCCCGCAATGGCTACACCTTC. The encoded protein is CASSPRNGYTF.

This clonotype showed up just a few times. The CDR3 coding sequence is TGTGCCAGCAGCTCCGGGACAGGGAGCCTTGAAAAACTGTTTTTT. It yields the protein CASSSGTGSLEKLFF. The chain combines TRBV7-2 with TRBJ1-4; 9 nucleotides line up with TRBD1. The junction had 7 bases not matched to a gene; V was cut back by 4 bases and J by 7 bases. Germline loops: CDR1 SGHTA, CDR2 FQGNSA. The CDR3 is 15 amino acids.

The chain couples TRBV11-3 to TRBJ2-1; 7 bases are shared with TRBD2. This CDR3 contains 13 residues. The V segment lost 2 bases and the J segment 9 bases; nucleotides outside the gene matches: 4. CDR1 is SGHNT, CDR2 YENEEA, per germline. CDR3 nucleotides: TGTGCCAGCAGCTTATCGACTAGCCGTGAGCAGTTCTTC. Its translation is CASSLSTSREQFF.

CDR3 sequence (DNA): TGTGCCAGCAGCTTACTCCCGAAGAGTTATACGCAGTATTTT. It codes for CASSLLPKSYTQYF. J is TRBJ2-3 and V is TRBV5-6; unclear D gene. The CDR3 has 14 residues. Per the germline V gene, CDR1 is SGHDT and CDR2 is YYEEEE. V was pared by 2 bases and J by 7 bases, with 14 bases between.

This clonotype has at least ten counts. The chain employs TRBV18 and TRBJ1-1; no firm D call. This CDR3 is 12 amino acids long. The V gene lost 0 bases and the J gene lost 11 bases, with 10 bases spanning the gap. Germline CDR1 is KGHSH and CDR2 is LQKENI. CDR3 protein: CASSPPGRSAFF. For the CDR3, the DNA is TGTGCCAGCTCACCACCCGGCAGGTCGGCTTTCTTT.